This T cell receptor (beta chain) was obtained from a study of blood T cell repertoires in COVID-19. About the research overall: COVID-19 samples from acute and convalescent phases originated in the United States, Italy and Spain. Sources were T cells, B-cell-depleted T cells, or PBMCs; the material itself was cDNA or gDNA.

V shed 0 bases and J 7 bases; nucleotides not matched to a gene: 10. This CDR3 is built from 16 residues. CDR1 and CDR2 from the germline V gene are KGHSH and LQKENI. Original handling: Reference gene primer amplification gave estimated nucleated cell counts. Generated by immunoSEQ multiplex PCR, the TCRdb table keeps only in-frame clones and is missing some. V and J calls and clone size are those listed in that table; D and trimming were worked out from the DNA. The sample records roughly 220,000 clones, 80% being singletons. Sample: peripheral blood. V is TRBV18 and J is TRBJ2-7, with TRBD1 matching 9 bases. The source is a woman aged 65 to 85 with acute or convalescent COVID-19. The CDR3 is CASSPPFETGGYEQYF. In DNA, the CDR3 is TGTGCCAGCTCACCACCGTTCGAGACAGGGGGTTATGAGCAGTACTTC.